This T cell receptor (beta chain) was found in a study of metastatic and nonmetastatic thyroid tumors. Study-wide points: TCR beta diversity was reportedly significantly higher in malignant thyroid tumors than benign nodules, in blood and tumor.

Each patient went into thyroid surgery without having received any treatment. This clone was counted between two and nine times. What it binds is not known. With MiXCR, TCRdb called clones anew from the PCR reads. The sample yields some 55,000 clones, less than 30% seen once. This CDR3 contains 14 residues. Germline assignment: CDR1 SNHLY and CDR2 FYNNEI. J lost 7 bases, V lost 6 bases, and 5 bases had no gene match. The source is a female donor with papillary thyroid cancer or a benign thyroid nodule (not recorded which). Some clones in this sample may be carry-over from other donors' samples. The source material was blood. This rearrangement joins TRBV2 to TRBJ2-2, with 10 bases aligning to TRBD2. CDR3 sequence (DNA): TGTGCCAGCAGCGGACTAGCGGAGGGCGGGGAGCTGTTTTTT. Protein product: CASSGLAEGGELFF.